Listed below are T cell receptor beta chains from one sample, sequenced in a study of tumour-infiltrating T cells in Burkitt lymphoma. Produced via immunoSEQ multiplex PCR; TCRdb's table is partial and in-frame only. This sample has 1,500 to 2,000 clones, with approximately 63% found just once. Sequenced material: tumor tissue. These receptors were obtained from a human donor with diffuse large B-cell lymphoma. The CDR3 runs from the conserved cysteine through the conserved F or W. Fields, in order: clone size, V gene, J gene, D gene, CDR3 protein, CDR3 DNA. A D gene is named only where the DNA matches it firmly. Clone size is given for some rows only: seen once, a few or many times, or a class if the clone is expanded.

few	TRBV7-2	TRBJ2-3	TRBD1	CASSRDRGNTDTQYF	TGTGCCAGCAGCCGGGACAGGGGAAACACAGATACGCAGTATTTT
NA	TRBV5-1	TRBJ2-3	NA	CASSWGADTQYF	TGCGCCAGCAGCTGGGGCGCAGATACGCAGTATTTT
few	TRBV28	TRBJ2-3	TRBD2	CASSFLAGTDTQYF	TGTGCCAGCAGTTTCCTAGCGGGCACAGATACGCAGTATTTT
NA	TRBV7-9	TRBJ2-1	NA	CASSLAGTYNEQFF	TGTGCCAGCAGCTTGGCCGGAACCTACAATGAGCAGTTCTTC
NA	TRBV6-6	TRBJ1-2	NA	CASSSGFYGYTF	TGTGCCAGCAGTTCTGGGTTCTATGGCTACACCTTC
NA	TRBV7-9	TRBJ2-1	NA	CVSSRINEQFF	TGTGTCAGCAGCCGCATCAATGAGCAGTTCTTC
NA	TRBV9	TRBJ2-7	NA	CASSGQGGEAYEQYF	TGTGCCAGCAGCGGCCAGGGGGGGGAAGCCTACGAGCAGTACTTC
hyperexpanded	TRBV5-6	TRBJ2-7	NA	CASSLFVSTYEQYF	TGTGCCAGCAGCTTGTTCGTCTCTACCTACGAGCAGTACTTC
NA	TRBV29-1	TRBJ2-1	NA	CSVEDGYNEQFF	TGCAGCGTTGAAGATGGCTACAATGAGCAGTTCTTC
large	TRBV14	TRBJ1-1	NA	CASRQTVSNTEAFF	TGTGCCAGCCGACAAACAGTGTCGAACACTGAAGCTTTCTTT
NA	TRBV11-3	TRBJ2-5	TRBD1	CASSVRTGQETQYF	TGTGCCAGCAGCGTAAGGACAGGCCAAGAGACCCAGTACTTC
NA	TRBV20-1	TRBJ2-3	NA	CSVPTAKGQYF	TGCAGCGTTCCTACTGCCAAAGGGCAGTATTTT
few	TRBV7-9	TRBJ1-1	NA	CASGGEAPEAFF	TGTGCCAGCGGGGGTGAGGCCCCTGAAGCTTTCTTT
few	TRBV7-9	TRBJ2-4	TRBD1	CASSPRQGTAKNIQYF	TGTGCCAGCAGCCCCCGACAGGGGACAGCCAAAAACATTCAGTACTTC
NA	TRBV5-6	TRBJ2-3	TRBD2	CASRLTSGRFFADTQYF	TGTGCCAGCAGACTGACTAGCGGGAGGTTTTTCGCAGATACGCAGTATTTT
few	TRBV14	TRBJ2-7	NA	CASSRNRDEQYF	TGTGCCAGCAGCCGGAACAGGGACGAGCAGTACTTC
NA	TRBV29-1	TRBJ2-1	NA	CSLSGGGNNEQFF	TGCAGCCTTAGCGGAGGGGGGAACAATGAGCAGTTCTTC
NA	TRBV4-1	TRBJ1-6	NA	CASSQDWSRQYNSPLHF	TGCGCCAGCAGCCAAGATTGGTCGAGGCAGTATAATTCACCCCTCCACTTT
NA	TRBV19	TRBJ2-6	NA	CASSPGGSRASGANVLTF	TGTGCCAGTAGCCCCGGAGGGAGTAGGGCCTCTGGGGCCAACGTCCTGACTTTC
few	TRBV5-8	TRBJ1-1	NA	CASSLWRRGTEAFF	TGTGCCAGCAGCTTGTGGCGGAGGGGCACTGAAGCTTTCTTT
NA	TRBV30	TRBJ2-3	NA	CAWSADRRYTDTQYF	TGTGCCTGGAGTGCCGACAGAAGATACACAGATACGCAGTATTTT
NA	TRBV4-1	TRBJ1-2	TRBD1	CASSQGTGVSYGYTF	TGCGCCAGCAGCCAGGGGACAGGGGTTTCCTATGGCTACACCTTC
few	TRBV27	TRBJ1-5	NA	CASRGRTNNQPQHF	TGTGCCAGCAGGGGGAGGACTAACAATCAGCCCCAGCATTTT
NA	TRBV18	TRBJ2-7	NA	CASSLSTNSYEQYF	TGTGCCAGCTCACTATCGACCAACTCCTACGAGCAGTACTTC
NA	TRBV6-5	TRBJ1-5	TRBD1	CASRGQGDQPQHF	TGTGCCAGCAGAGGACAGGGAGATCAGCCCCAGCATTTT
few	TRBV7-2	TRBJ2-7	NA	CASSLSRIYEQYF	TGTGCCAGCAGCTTGAGCAGGATCTACGAGCAGTACTTC
NA	TRBV6-5	TRBJ1-2	NA	CASSYWPGEDGYTF	TGTGCCAGCAGTTACTGGCCCGGGGAAGACGGCTACACCTTC
NA	TRBV4-2	TRBJ2-3	TRBD1	CASSQDYRGADTQYF	TGTGCCAGCAGCCAAGACTACAGGGGGGCAGATACGCAGTATTTT
NA	TRBV5-8	TRBJ2-3	NA	CASSFPFDSSTDTQYF	TGTGCCAGCAGCTTCCCATTCGACTCTAGCACAGATACGCAGTATTTT
once	TRBV2	TRBJ2-7	NA	CASSEGGPPGGYEQYF	TGTGCCAGCAGTGAAGGAGGCCCCCCGGGCGGCTACGAGCAGTACTTC
once	TRBV10-3	TRBJ2-1	NA	CAISLQQYPLATGRDNEQFF	TGTGCCATCAGCCTACAGCAATATCCCCTAGCGACAGGCCGGGACAATGAGCAGTTCTTC
NA	TRBV5-8	TRBJ1-2	NA	CASSLDPSNYGYTF	TGTGCCAGCAGCTTGGATCCCAGTAACTATGGCTACACCTTC
NA	TRBV19	TRBJ2-1	TRBD2	CASTPRTSGKGEQFF	TGTGCCAGTACCCCCAGGACTAGCGGGAAGGGTGAGCAGTTCTTC
NA	TRBV5-8	TRBJ2-7	TRBD1	CASSLRGDRAYEQYF	TGTGCCAGCAGCTTACGAGGAGACAGGGCCTACGAGCAGTACTTC
NA	TRBV18	TRBJ2-7	TRBD1	CASSDPSRTGRQQYF	TGTGCCAGCTCCGACCCATCCAGGACAGGGCGCCAGCAGTACTTC
NA	TRBV19	TRBJ2-2	TRBD1	CASSIRGQGTSWELFF	TGTGCCAGTAGTATCCGGGGACAGGGGACGAGTTGGGAGCTGTTTTTT
NA	TRBV9	TRBJ2-3	TRBD2	CASSARLAGDIPTDTQYF	TGTGCTAGCAGCGCCCGACTAGCGGGGGATATTCCCACAGATACGCAGTATTTT
NA	TRBV11-2	TRBJ2-1	TRBD2	CASSLSGGNEQFF	TGTGCCAGCAGCTTATCGGGGGGCAATGAGCAGTTCTTC